This T cell receptor (beta chain) is drawn from a study of blood T cell repertoires in COVID-19. Clones were read by immunoSEQ multiplex PCR, and TCRdb kept only the in-frame ones, dropping some. The sample lists 200,000 to 250,000 clones, over 65% seen once, with about 3.7% in the top ten. Germline loops: CDR1 MNHEY, CDR2 SVGAGI. The CDR3 has 15 residues. V was shortened by 4 bases and J by 3 bases, with 10 bases between the two germline ends. This clonotype originated in an older woman who had recovered from COVID-19. Sequencing was done on a sample of PBMCs or T cells enriched from blood (not recorded which). The V and J genes are TRBV6-5 and TRBJ1-6; possible D gene TRBD1, 6 bases. CDR3 nucleotide sequence: TGTGCCAGCAGTTCAGGACAGCTCTATAATTCACCCCTCCACTTT. This translates into CASSSGQLYNSPLHF.